This TCR beta chain was observed in a study of regulatory T cells in long-lasting Graves disease. This CDR3 comprises 16 residues. The V gene's germline CDR1 is LGHDT and CDR2 YNNKEL (reference sequence). The germline V and J ends were trimmed by 0 bases and 3 bases, with 15 bases remaining between them. In its sample, this clonotype was seen many times. Noted time point: newly diagnosed GD, antithyroid drugs for less than 3 months. With RNA extracted from PBMCs as input, the TCR library was made. Library construction for TCR beta used iRepertoire HTBI primers and Arm-PCR of CDR3 regions. TCRdb passed the multiplex PCR reads through MiXCR, listing each CDR3 protein once. This repertoire shows approximately 560,000 distinct CDR3 sequences, about 16% found once; its top ten account for 9.5% to 15%. The data also belong to a second study, concerning T cells in Graves' hyperthyroidism and ophthalmopathy.

Sequencing was performed on peripheral blood mononuclear cells (PBMCs), taken at new diagnosis, from a patient treated with antithyroid drugs. This TCR was sampled from a man aged 18 to 29 with Graves disease. The genes are TRBV3-1 and TRBJ2-7; D perhaps matches TRBD2 (6 bases). CDR3 in amino acids: CASSQERGGPDYEQYF. CDR3 bases: TGTGCCAGCAGCCAAGAAAGGGGAGGACCTGACTACGAGCAGTACTTC.